The entry that follows covers one TCR beta chain sequence. Its specificity is unknown. This entry belongs to a study of cytomegalovirus exposure and HLA in healthy donors. Looking at the study overall: Unique TCRs numbering roughly 85 million, obtained from HLA-typed donors, made up an early data release. In terms of ancestry, the Caucasian-associated cluster contained roughly 81% of the 398 genotyped donors.

Notes on the study in general: Indistinguishable V segments such as TRBV6-2 and TRBV6-3 were excluded.

There are 16 residues in the CDR3. The germline CDR1 and CDR2 sequences are SGHVS and FNYEAQ. With 5 bases clipped from V and 0 bases from J, the junction kept 2 bases outside the gene matches. The PCR was carried out with 60 Vbeta primers and 13 Jbeta primers. Only in-frame clones appear in the TCRdb table, and some are missing; sequencing was by immunoSEQ multiplex PCR. This sample has roughly 100,000 clones, with 70% to 80% found just once. The chain carries TRBV7-6 and TRBJ2-2, with 11 bases fitting TRBD2. Sequenced: PBMCs. This sequence was found in a male donor in good health and CMV-seropositive. DNA for the CDR3: TGTGCCAGCAGCAGGACTAGCGGGTCGAACACCGGGGAGCTGTTTTTT. Translated: CASSRTSGSNTGELFF.